This entry lists 29 T cell receptor beta chains sequenced from one sample in a study of blood T cell repertoires in COVID-19. The repertoire was sequenced with immunoSEQ multiplex PCR; TCRdb's copy has only in-frame clones and lacks some. The sample holds tens of thousands of clones, about three quarters seen once. Sequencing was carried out using peripheral blood. Receptor source: a human donor in a cohort sampled during active COVID-19.

This sequence joins TRBV5-8 and TRBJ2-1, with 10 bases that match TRBD2. Germline CDR1 is SGHTS and CDR2 is YDEGEE. Unmatched junction bases numbered 15, after V lost 0 bases and J lost 12 bases. This CDR3 is built from 17 residues. CDR3 amino acids: CASSLAFTALAGSGQFF. CDR3 in DNA: TGTGCCAGCAGCTTGGCCTTTACGGCACTAGCGGGATCAGGGCAGTTCTTC.

On this clone itself: One end of the junction does not line up with germline, which may come from a read error. The chain carries TRBV2 and TRBJ1-5, with TRBD1 matching over 8 bases. The CDR3 is 13 residues long. Germline CDR1 and CDR2: SNHLY and FYNNEI. This chain's CDR3 is CASSGQHPGQASF. CDR3 DNA sequence: TGTGCCAGCAGTGGACAACACCCGGGACAGGCCTCATTT.

This clone came up once. This sequence joins TRBV4-2 and TRBJ2-2; D is unresolved. The CDR3 totals 15 residues. CDR1 is LGHNA, CDR2 YNFKEQ, per germline. Trimming shortened V by 4 bases and J by 1 base, and 10 bases separated the two germline ends. CDR3 region: CASSLSDQNTGELFF. CDR3 nucleotides: TGTGCCAGCAGCCTCAGTGATCAGAACACCGGGGAGCTGTTTTTT.

CDR3 protein: CATSPPTGRGYTF. CDR3 in DNA: TGTGCCACAAGTCCCCCGACAGGGCGAGGCTACACCTTC. The chain links TRBV6-5 to TRBJ1-2, with TRBD1 matching 7 bases. Germline CDR1 and CDR2: MNHEY and SVGAGI. The CDR3 contains 13 residues. V was pared by 10 bases and J by 8 bases, with 13 bases of the junction left unmatched.

The chain has TRBV27 and TRBJ1-5; maybe TRBD1 (5 bases). Germline V lookup: CDR1 MNHEY, CDR2 SMNVEV (reference sequence). V lost 1 base to trimming and J lost 5 bases, with 18 bases between them. The CDR3 is 17 residues long. The CDR3 is CASSLYVPGSLDQPQHF. CDR3 bases: TGTGCCAGCAGTTTATATGTCCCAGGGTCGCTCGATCAGCCCCAGCATTTT.

The chain carries TRBV9 and TRBJ2-5, with D possibly TRBD1 on 6 matching bases. CDR1 and CDR2 from the germline V gene are SGDLS and YYNGEE. The germline V and J ends were trimmed by 0 bases and 4 bases, with 13 bases remaining between them. The CDR3 is made up of 15 amino acids. CDR3 DNA: TGTGCCAGCAGCGTAGAGGGGGTTAGAGGAGAGACCCAGTACTTC. Encoded protein: CASSVEGVRGETQYF.

This clone was seen only a few times. The J gene is TRBJ2-7, the V gene TRBV5-1; 10 bases match TRBD1. The CDR3 runs to 14 residues. J lost 2 bases, V lost 4 bases, and 3 bases had no gene match. Germline loops: CDR1 SGHRS, CDR2 YFSETQ. CDR3 region: CASSHGQGAYEQYF. Here the CDR3 DNA reads TGCGCCAGCAGCCACGGACAGGGGGCCTACGAGCAGTACTTC.

V is TRBV3-1 (or the pseudogene TRBV3-2) and J is TRBJ2-1; no definite D call. V lost 4 bases and J lost 9, with 13 bases in between. CDR1 LGHDT and CDR2 YNNKEL come from the germline V gene (reference sequence). The length of the CDR3 is 13 residues. The CDR3 is CASSPPNGGEQFF. The DNA of the CDR3 is TGTGCCAGCAGCCCCCCTAATGGCGGTGAGCAGTTCTTC.

Here the CDR3 DNA reads TGTGCCAGCAGCCGTTATACCGGGACAGAACTCTACGAGCAGTACTTC. It is translated as CASSRYTGTELYEQYF. The genes are TRBV11-2 and TRBJ2-7; 7 bases match TRBD1. From germline, CDR1 is SGHAT and CDR2 FQNNGV. The CDR3 runs 16 residues. V dropped 5 bases and J dropped 3; count of bases not matched to a gene: 13.

The V gene is TRBV18, the J gene TRBJ1-2; 9 bases align to TRBD1. Germline loops: CDR1 KGHSH, CDR2 LQKENI. V gave up 6 bases and J gave up 7 bases; unmatched junction bases: 12. This CDR3 has 15 residues. CDR3 nucleotides: TGTGCCAGCTCGTCACTAGCCGGGACAGGGCTTGGCTACACCTTC. It translates to CASSSLAGTGLGYTF.

The chain links TRBV4-3 to TRBJ1-2; 8 bases are shared with TRBD1. This CDR3 has 14 amino acids. Germline V gives CDR1 LGHNA, CDR2 YSLEER. With V trimmed by 0 bases and J by 7 bases, 4 bases remained unmatched. The CDR3 sequence: CASSQETGDVGYTF. DNA of the CDR3: TGCGCCAGCAGCCAAGAGACAGGGGATGTTGGCTACACCTTC.

This clone was picked up a small number of times. This chain links TRBV19 with TRBJ2-1; 9 bases are shared with TRBD2. Germline V gives CDR1 LNHDA, CDR2 SQIVND (reference sequence). There are 15 residues in the CDR3. The V and J ends lost 5 bases and 7 bases, in that order; junction bases with no gene match: 9. In DNA form, the CDR3 reads TGTGCCAGTAGTGTCTTAGCGGGAGCAAAGAATGAGCAGTTCTTC. Its translation is CASSVLAGAKNEQFF.

This rearrangement joins TRBV7-8 to TRBJ2-5; 8 nucleotides agree with TRBD2. The J segment lost 5 bases and the V segment lost 5 bases, leaving 13 bases of the junction unmatched. The CDR3 is 16 amino acids. Germline assignment: CDR1 SGHVS and CDR2 FQNEAQ. This CDR3 reads CASSPGGAGRGETQYF. The CDR3 DNA sequence: TGTGCCAGCAGCCCGGGGGGGGCAGGGCGAGGGGAGACCCAGTACTTC.

Only one count was recorded for this clone. The chain recombines TRBV7-9 with TRBJ1-6; TRBD1 matches 7 bases. After removal of 8 bases from V and 5 bases from J, the junction contained 15 bases not matched to a gene. CDR1 is SEHNR and CDR2 is FQNEAQ in the germline V gene (reference sequence). This CDR3 contains 17 residues. The CDR3 DNA follows: TGTGCCAGCGGCAGACAGGGCCCCTCTCGGAATAATTCACCCCTCCACTTT. Translation: CASGRQGPSRNNSPLHF.

The J gene is TRBJ1-2, the V gene TRBV6-5; 9 bases map to TRBD1. Germline CDR1 MNHEY, CDR2 SVGAGI. V shed 0 bases and J 3 bases; nucleotides not matched to a gene: 5. This CDR3 has 16 residues. CDR3 sequence: CASSYSRWTGDYGYTF. DNA of the CDR3: TGTGCCAGCAGTTACTCGCGCTGGACAGGGGACTATGGCTACACCTTC.

The chain recombines TRBV20-1 with TRBJ2-4; 10 bases align to TRBD2. Germline V lookup: CDR1 DFQATT, CDR2 SNEGSKA (reference sequence). Trimming took 3 bases from V and 5 from J; bases not matched to a gene: 7. This CDR3 spans 15 amino acids. The DNA for the CDR3 is TGCAGTGCTAGTCACCTAGCGGGAGCGGAAAACATTCAGTACTTC. Translating gives CSASHLAGAENIQYF.

V gene TRBV19 combines with J gene TRBJ2-7; TRBD1 matches at 8 bases. V was clipped by 5 bases and J by 4 bases; unmatched bases: 13. The CDR3 has 16 amino acids. The germline V gene encodes CDR1 LNHDA and CDR2 SQIVND (reference sequence). The CDR3 DNA is TGTGCCAGTAGTGCGCGCCGTGTGACAGGGGCATACGAGCAGTACTTC. Translation gives CASSARRVTGAYEQYF.

This clone was found a few times. The chain employs TRBV29-1 and TRBJ1-4, with a weak D call TRBD1 (5 bases). Germline CDR1 is SQVTM and CDR2 is ANQGSEA. This CDR3 contains 11 residues. V dropped 4 bases and J dropped 8 bases, with 8 bases sitting between them. The CDR3 loop is CSVGNREKLFF. The CDR3 DNA is TGCAGCGTTGGTAACAGGGAAAAACTGTTTTTT.

The chain couples TRBV5-5 to TRBJ2-5, with D perhaps matching TRBD2 (6 bases). The V gene lost 3 bases and the J gene lost 6 bases, with 12 bases spanning the gap. Germline CDR1 and CDR2: SGHKS and YYEKEE (reference sequence). The CDR3 has 13 amino acids. CDR3 in amino acids: CASSSGLVKTQYF. CDR3 nucleotides: TGTGCCAGCAGCTCGGGACTGGTGAAGACCCAGTACTTC.

The gene calls are TRBV5-1 and TRBJ1-1; D possibly corresponds to TRBD1 (6 bases). Germline values: CDR1 SGHRS, CDR2 YFSETQ. Between the trimmed V and J ends, which lost 5 bases and 1 base, there was a span of 9 bases. The CDR3 is 13 amino acids. CDR3 nucleotides: TGCGCCAGCAGGACAGGCCGGAACACTGAAGCTTTCTTT. Translated: CASRTGRNTEAFF.

The V gene is TRBV28, the J gene TRBJ1-1, with a weak D call TRBD1 (6 bases). Trimming stripped 4 bases from V and 4 bases from J, with 13 bases between. Germline CDR1 MDHEN, CDR2 SYDVKM. The CDR3 has 14 amino acids. The DNA for the CDR3 is TGTGCCAGCAGTTGGCAGGGGTTTAGCACTGAAGCTTTCTTT. Protein sequence: CASSWQGFSTEAFF.

Only one count was recorded for this clone. The chain carries TRBV5-8 and TRBJ1-1; D is uncertain. Germline CDR1 reads SGHTS; CDR2 reads YDEGEE. Deletions cut 4 bases from V and 0 bases from J, with 13 bases between. The CDR3 has 15 amino acids. CDR3 in amino acids: CASSPYGTVNTEAFF. The CDR3 DNA sequence: TGTGCCAGCAGCCCTTACGGTACAGTGAACACTGAAGCTTTCTTT.

The chain has TRBV21-1 and TRBJ2-5; the D call in the table, TRBD2, was not verified against the DNA. TRBV21-1 is an annotated pseudogene. CDR3 length: 15 residues. CDR3 in DNA: TGTGCCAGCAGCAAAGGGGGGGGGCGATGGGAGACCCAGTACTTC. Its translation: CASSKGGGRWETQYF.

V usage is TRBV3-1 (or the pseudogene TRBV3-2) and J usage is TRBJ2-7; 12 nucleotides agree with TRBD2. Per the germline V gene, CDR1 is LGHDT and CDR2 is YNNKEL (reference sequence). J lost 2 bases, V lost 2 bases, and 10 bases had no gene match. The CDR3 spans 18 residues. CDR3 sequence (DNA): TGTGCCAGCAGCCAATTTTCTAGCGGGAGGGGAATTCCCTACGAGCAGTACTTC. Translation gives CASSQFSSGRGIPYEQYF.

This clone is a singleton in its sample. Germline and junction disagree at one end, which may indicate a read error. This chain joins TRBV6-5 and TRBJ1-2; 11 positions agree with TRBD1. The CDR3 loop spans 10 amino acids. Germline lookup yields CDR1 MNHEY and CDR2 SVGAGI. The CDR3 DNA follows: TGTGCCAGCTTAGGGACAGGGGGTTCCTTC. As protein: CASLGTGGSF.

The sample holds one count of this clone. The rearrangement joins TRBV5-1 to TRBJ2-3, with 13 bases that match TRBD2. The ends lost 1 base at V and 2 bases at J; junction bases unmatched: 4. The CDR3 is 17 residues long. Germline-derived CDR1 and CDR2 are SGHRS and YFSETQ. CDR3 sequence: CASSLTSGRADTDTQYF. CDR3 DNA: TGCGCCAGCAGCTTGACTAGCGGGAGGGCCGACACAGATACGCAGTATTTT.

This rearrangement joins TRBV5-1 to TRBJ1-4; D possibly corresponds to TRBD1 (5 bases). The V gene lost 3 bases and the J gene lost 5 bases, with 11 bases spanning the gap. CDR1 SGHRS and CDR2 YFSETQ come from the germline V gene. This CDR3 spans 14 amino acids. CDR3 in DNA: TGCGCCAGCAGCTGGGCCGGGGGGAATGAAAAACTGTTTTTT. Encoded protein: CASSWAGGNEKLFF.

The chain employs TRBV27 and TRBJ2-7; possible D gene TRBD2, 5 bases. The CDR3 is made up of 14 amino acids. V gave up 4 bases and J gave up 3 bases, with 13 bases separating them. The germline CDR1 and CDR2 sequences are MNHEY and SMNVEV (reference sequence). CDR3 sequence: CASSSGFSYYEQYF. The CDR3 nucleotides read TGTGCCAGCAGTTCGGGATTCTCCTACTACGAGCAGTACTTC.

This clone was detected only a few times. CDR3 bases: TGCGCCAGCAGCTCGACAGATTCCAAGGCCTCCGAGCAGTACTTC. Protein product: CASSSTDSKASEQYF. The V and J genes are TRBV5-1 and TRBJ2-7, with D tentatively TRBD1 (5 bases). V was shortened by 3 bases and J by 6 bases, with 19 bases between the two germline ends. The germline V gene encodes CDR1 SGHRS and CDR2 YFSETQ. The CDR3 runs to 15 residues.